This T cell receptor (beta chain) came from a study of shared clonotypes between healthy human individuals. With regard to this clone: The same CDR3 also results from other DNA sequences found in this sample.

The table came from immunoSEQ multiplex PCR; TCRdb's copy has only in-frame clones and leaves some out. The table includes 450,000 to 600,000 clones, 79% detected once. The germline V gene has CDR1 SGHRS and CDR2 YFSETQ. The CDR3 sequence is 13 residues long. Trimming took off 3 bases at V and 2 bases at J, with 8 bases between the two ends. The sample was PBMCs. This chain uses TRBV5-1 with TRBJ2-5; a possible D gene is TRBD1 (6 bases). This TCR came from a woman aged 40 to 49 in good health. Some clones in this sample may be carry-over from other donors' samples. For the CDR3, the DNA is TGCGCCAGCAGCTCAGGGGCACAAGAGACCCAGTACTTC. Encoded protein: CASSSGAQETQYF.